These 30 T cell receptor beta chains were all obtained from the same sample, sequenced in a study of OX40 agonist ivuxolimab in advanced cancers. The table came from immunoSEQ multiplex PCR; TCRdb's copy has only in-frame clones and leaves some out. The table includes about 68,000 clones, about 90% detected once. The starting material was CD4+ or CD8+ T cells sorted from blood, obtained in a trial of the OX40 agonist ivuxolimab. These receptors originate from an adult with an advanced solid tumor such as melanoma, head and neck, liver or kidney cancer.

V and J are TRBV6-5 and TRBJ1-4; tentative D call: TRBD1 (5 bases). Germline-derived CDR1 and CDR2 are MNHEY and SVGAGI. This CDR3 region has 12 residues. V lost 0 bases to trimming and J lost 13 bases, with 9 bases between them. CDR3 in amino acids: CASSYSGTLLFF. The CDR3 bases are TGTGCCAGCAGTTACTCTGGGACGTTACTGTTTTTT.

Here the CDR3 reads CASRPPGNSPLHF. The DNA of the CDR3 is TGTGCCAGCAGACCCCCCGGGAATTCACCCCTCCACTTT. The rearrangement links TRBV6-1 to TRBJ1-6; D call uncertain. The CDR3 sequence is 13 residues long. Germline V gene lookup returns CDR1 MNHNS and CDR2 SASEGT. Trimming cost V 6 bases and J 7 bases, with 10 bases left between them.

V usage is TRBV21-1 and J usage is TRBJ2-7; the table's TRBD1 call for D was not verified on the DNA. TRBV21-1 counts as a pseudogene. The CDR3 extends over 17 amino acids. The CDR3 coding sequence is TGTGCCAGCAGCCCCCGGGCTGGACAGCTGAGCTCCTACGAGCAGTACTTC. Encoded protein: CASSPRAGQLSSYEQYF.

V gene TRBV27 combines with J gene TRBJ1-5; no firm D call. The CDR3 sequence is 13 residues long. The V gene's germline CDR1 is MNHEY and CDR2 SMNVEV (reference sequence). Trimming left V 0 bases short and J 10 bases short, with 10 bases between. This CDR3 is CASSLSSLRPQHF. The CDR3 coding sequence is TGTGCCAGCAGTTTATCGTCTCTTAGACCCCAGCATTTT.

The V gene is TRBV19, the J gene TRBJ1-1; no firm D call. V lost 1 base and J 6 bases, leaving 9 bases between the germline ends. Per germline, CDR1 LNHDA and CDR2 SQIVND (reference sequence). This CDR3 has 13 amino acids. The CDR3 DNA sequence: TGTGCCAGTAGTATAGTCGGGGTCGCTGAAGCTTTCTTT. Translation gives CASSIVGVAEAFF.

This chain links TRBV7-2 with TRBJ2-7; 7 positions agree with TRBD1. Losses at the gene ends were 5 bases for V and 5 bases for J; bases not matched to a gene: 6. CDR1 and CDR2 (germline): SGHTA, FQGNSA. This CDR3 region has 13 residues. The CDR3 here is CASSTGQWDEQYF. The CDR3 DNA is TGTGCCAGCAGCACGGGACAGTGGGACGAGCAGTACTTC.

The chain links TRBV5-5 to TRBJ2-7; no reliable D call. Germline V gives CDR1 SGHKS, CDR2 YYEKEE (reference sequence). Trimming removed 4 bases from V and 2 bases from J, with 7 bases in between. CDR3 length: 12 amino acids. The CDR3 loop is CASSPGAYEQYF. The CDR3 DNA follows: TGTGCCAGCAGCCCTGGAGCCTACGAGCAGTACTTC.

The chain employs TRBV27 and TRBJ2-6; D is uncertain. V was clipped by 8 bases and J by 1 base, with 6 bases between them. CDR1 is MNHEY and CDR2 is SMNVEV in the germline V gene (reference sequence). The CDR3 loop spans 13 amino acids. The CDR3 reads CASLGSGANVLTF. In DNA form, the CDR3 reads TGTGCCAGCTTGGGATCTGGGGCCAACGTCCTGACTTTC. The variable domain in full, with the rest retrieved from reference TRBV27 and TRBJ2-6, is EAQVTQNPRYLITVTGKKLTVTCSQNMNHEYMSWYRQDPGLGLRQIYYSMNVEVTDKGDVPEGYKVSRKEKRNFPLILESPSPNQTSLYFCASLGSGANVLTFGAGSRLTVL.

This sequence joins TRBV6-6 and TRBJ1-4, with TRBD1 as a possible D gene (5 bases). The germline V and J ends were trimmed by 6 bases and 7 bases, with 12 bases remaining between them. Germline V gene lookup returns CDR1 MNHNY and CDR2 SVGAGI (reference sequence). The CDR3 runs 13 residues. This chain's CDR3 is CASRPTGSEKLFF. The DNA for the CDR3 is TGTGCCAGCAGACCTACAGGTTCTGAAAAACTGTTTTTT.

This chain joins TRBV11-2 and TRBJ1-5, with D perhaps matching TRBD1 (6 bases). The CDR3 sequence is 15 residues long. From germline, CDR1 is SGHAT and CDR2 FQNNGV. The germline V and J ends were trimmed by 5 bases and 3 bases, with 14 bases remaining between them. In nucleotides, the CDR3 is TGTGCCAGCAGCCCTGGACAGCAGCTCAATCAGCCCCAGCATTTT. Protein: CASSPGQQLNQPQHF. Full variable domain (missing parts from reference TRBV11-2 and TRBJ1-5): EAGVAQSPRYKIIEKRQSVAFWCNPISGHATLYWYQQILGQGPKLLIQFQNNGVVDDSQLPKDRFSAERLKGVDSTLKIQPAKLEDSAVYLCASSPGQQLNQPQHFGDGTRLSIL.

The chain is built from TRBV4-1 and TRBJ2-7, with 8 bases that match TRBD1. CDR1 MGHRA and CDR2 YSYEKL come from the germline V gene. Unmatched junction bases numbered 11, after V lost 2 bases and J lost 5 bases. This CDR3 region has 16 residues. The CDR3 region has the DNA TGCGCCAGCAGCCAATTACCGACAGGGGCTGTCGACGAGCAGTACTTC. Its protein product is CASSQLPTGAVDEQYF.

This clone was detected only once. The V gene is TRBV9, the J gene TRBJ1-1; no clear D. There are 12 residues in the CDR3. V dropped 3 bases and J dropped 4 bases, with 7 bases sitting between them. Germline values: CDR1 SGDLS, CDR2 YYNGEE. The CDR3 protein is CASSGGGTEAFF. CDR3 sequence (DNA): TGTGCCAGCAGCGGGGGAGGCACTGAAGCTTTCTTT.

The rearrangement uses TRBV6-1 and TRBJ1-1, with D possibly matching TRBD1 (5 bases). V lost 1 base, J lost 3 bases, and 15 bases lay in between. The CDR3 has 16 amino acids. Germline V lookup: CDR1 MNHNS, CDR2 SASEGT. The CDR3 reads CASSEGHNPGDTEAFF. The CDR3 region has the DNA TGTGCCAGCAGTGAAGGGCACAATCCGGGGGACACTGAAGCTTTCTTT.

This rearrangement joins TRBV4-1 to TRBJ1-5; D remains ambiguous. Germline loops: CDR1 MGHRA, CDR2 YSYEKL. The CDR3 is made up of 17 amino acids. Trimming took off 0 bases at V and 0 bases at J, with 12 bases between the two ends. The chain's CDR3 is CASSQDVPDYSNQPQHF. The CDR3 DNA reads TGCGCCAGCAGCCAAGATGTCCCAGATTATAGCAATCAGCCCCAGCATTTT.

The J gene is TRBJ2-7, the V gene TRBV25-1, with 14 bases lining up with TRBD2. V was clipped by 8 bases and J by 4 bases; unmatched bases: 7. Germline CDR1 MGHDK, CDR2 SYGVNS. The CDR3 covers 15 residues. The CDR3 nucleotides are TGTGCCAGCTCTAAAGGACTAGCGGGGGGTTACGAGCAGTACTTC. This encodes CASSKGLAGGYEQYF.

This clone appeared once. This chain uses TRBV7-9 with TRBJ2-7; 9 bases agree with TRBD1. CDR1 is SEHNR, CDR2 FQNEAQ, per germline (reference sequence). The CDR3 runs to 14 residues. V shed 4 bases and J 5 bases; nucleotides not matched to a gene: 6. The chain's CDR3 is CASSSLGTGNEQYF. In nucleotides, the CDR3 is TGTGCCAGCAGCTCTCTCGGGACAGGGAACGAGCAGTACTTC.

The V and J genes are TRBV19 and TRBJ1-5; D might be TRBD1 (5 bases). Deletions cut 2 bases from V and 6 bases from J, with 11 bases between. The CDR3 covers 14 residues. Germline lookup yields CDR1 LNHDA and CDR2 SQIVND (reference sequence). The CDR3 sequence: CASSISWGGQPQHF. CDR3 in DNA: TGTGCCAGTAGTATAAGCTGGGGGGGTCAGCCCCAGCATTTT.

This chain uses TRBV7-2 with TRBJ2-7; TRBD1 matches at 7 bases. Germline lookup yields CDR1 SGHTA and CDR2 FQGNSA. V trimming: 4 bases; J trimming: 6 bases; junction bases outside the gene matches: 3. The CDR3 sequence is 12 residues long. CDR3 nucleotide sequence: TGTGCCAGCAGCTATGACAGGGCCGAGCAGTACTTC. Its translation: CASSYDRAEQYF.

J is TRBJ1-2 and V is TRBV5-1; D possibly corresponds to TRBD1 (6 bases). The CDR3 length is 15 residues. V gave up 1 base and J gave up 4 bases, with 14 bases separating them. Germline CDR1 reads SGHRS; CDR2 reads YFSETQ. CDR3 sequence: CASSLSPGATYGYTF. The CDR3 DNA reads TGCGCCAGCAGCTTGAGTCCGGGGGCGACCTATGGCTACACCTTC.

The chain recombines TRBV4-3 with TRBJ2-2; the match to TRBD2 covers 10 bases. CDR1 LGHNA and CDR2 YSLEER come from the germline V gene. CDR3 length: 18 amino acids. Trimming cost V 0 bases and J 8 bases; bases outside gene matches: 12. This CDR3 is CASSQDLPGLAPPGELFF. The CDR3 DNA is TGCGCCAGCAGCCAAGATCTACCGGGACTAGCGCCCCCGGGGGAGCTGTTTTTT.

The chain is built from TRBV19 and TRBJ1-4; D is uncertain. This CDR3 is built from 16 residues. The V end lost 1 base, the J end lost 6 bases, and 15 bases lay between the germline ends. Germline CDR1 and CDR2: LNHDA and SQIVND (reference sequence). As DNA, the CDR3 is TGTGCCAGTAGTATAGGTGGGGATGAGTACGATGAAAAACTGTTTTTT. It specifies CASSIGGDEYDEKLFF.

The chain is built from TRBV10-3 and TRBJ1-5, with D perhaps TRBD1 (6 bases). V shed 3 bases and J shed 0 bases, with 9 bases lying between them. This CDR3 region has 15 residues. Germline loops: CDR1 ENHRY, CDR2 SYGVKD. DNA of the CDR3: TGTGCCATCAGTGATCACAGGGCTAGCAATCAGCCCCAGCATTTT. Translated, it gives CAISDHRASNQPQHF.

CDR3 nucleotides: TGTGCCAGCAGTCTGGGAGGAGGGGCCGGGGAGCTGTTTTTT. Amino acids: CASSLGGGAGELFF. V is TRBV27 and J is TRBJ2-2; D perhaps matches TRBD2 (6 bases). The germline CDR1 and CDR2 sequences are MNHEY and SMNVEV (reference sequence). The V and J ends lost 5 bases and 6 bases respectively, with 13 bases between them. This CDR3 has 14 amino acids.

This CDR3 is CASSSTGYPYEQYF. The CDR3 DNA reads as TGTGCCAGCAGCTCGACAGGCTACCCCTACGAGCAGTACTTC. The chain joins TRBV7-6 to TRBJ2-7; TRBD1 is a possible D gene (6 bases). The ends were cut back, 4 bases at V and 2 bases at J, with 12 bases in the middle. CDR3 size: 14 residues. In germline, CDR1 is SGHVS, CDR2 FNYEAQ. Based on the CDR3 plus reference TRBV7-6 and TRBJ2-7, the full variable domain is GAGVSQSPRYKVTKRGQDVALRCDPISGHVSLYWYRQALGQGPEFLTYFNYEAQQDKSGLPNDRFSAERPEGSISTLTIQRTEQRDSAMYRCASSSTGYPYEQYFGPGTRLTVT.

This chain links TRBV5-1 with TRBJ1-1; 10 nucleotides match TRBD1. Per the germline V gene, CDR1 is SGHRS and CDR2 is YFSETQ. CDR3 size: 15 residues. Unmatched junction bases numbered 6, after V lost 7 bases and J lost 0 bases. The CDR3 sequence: CASGRTGGMNTEAFF. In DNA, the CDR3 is TGCGCCAGCGGCCGGACAGGGGGGATGAACACTGAAGCTTTCTTT.

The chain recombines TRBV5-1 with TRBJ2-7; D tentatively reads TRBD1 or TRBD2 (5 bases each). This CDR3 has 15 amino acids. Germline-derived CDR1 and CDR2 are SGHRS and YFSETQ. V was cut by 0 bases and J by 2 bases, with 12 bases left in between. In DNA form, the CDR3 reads TGCGCCAGCAGCTTGGGAGAGGGGTCGACCTACGAGCAGTACTTC. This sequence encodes CASSLGEGSTYEQYF.

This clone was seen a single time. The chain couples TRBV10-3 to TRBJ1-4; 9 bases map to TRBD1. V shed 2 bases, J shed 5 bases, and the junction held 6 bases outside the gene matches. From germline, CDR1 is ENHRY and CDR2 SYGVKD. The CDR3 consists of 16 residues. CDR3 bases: TGTGCCATCAGTGAGCAGACAGGGGGGGTAAATGAAAAACTGTTTTTT. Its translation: CAISEQTGGVNEKLFF.

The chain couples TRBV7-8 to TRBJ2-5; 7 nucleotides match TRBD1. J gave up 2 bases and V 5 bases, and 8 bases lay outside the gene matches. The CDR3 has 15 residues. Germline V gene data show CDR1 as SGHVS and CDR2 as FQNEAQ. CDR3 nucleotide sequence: TGTGCCAGCAGCCAGTACGGGACAGAACAAGAGACCCAGTACTTC. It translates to CASSQYGTEQETQYF.

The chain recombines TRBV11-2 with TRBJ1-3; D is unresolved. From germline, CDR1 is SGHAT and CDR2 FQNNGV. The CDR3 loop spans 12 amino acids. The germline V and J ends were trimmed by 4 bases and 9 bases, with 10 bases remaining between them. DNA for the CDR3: TGTGCCAGCAGCTCCCTCGACGGCACCATATATTTT. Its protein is CASSSLDGTIYF.

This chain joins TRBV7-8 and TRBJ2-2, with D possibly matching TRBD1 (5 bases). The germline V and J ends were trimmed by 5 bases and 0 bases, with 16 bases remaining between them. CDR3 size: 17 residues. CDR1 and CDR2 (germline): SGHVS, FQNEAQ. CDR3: CASSVPGQDTNTGELFF. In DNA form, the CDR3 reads TGTGCCAGCAGCGTACCAGGACAAGATACGAACACCGGGGAGCTGTTTTTT. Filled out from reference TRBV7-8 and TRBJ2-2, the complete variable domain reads GAGVSQSPRYKVAKRGQDVALRCDPISGHVSLFWYQQALGQGPEFLTYFQNEAQLDKSGLPSDRFFAERPEGSVSTLKIQRTQQEDSAVYLCASSVPGQDTNTGELFFGEGSRLTVL.